A selection of T cell receptor beta chains follows, all from one sample in a study of identical twins. TCRdb recomputed calls from the 5' RACE reads with MiXCR, one row per CDR3 protein. The sample holds approximately 500,000 distinct CDR3 sequences; roughly 26% are singletons and the top ten take about 2.7%. These data were likewise used in another study, on T cells expressing NK-cell markers.

The sample consisted of CD4+ T cells sorted from blood. The origin of the receptors is a woman under 30 in good health. Both conserved end residues are part of each CDR3. D genes are given only for firm matches. Clone sizes are given selectively: once, few, many, or a class where the clone is expanded.

size	V	J	D	DNA	CDR3
few	TRBV5-6	TRBJ1-1	NA	TGTGCCAGCAGCTTGGACCGGATTTCTCCTGAAGCTTTCTTT	CASSLDRISPEAFF
NA	TRBV14	TRBJ1-2	NA	TGTGCCAGCAGCCAAGATAGGGCGAGGTCTGGCTACACCTTC	CASSQDRARSGYTF
NA	TRBV5-8	TRBJ2-2	NA	TGTGCCAGCAGCTGGGGGCTCACCGGGGAGCTGTTTTTT	CASSWGLTGELFF
NA	TRBV2	TRBJ2-5	TRBD2	TGTGCCAGCAGGACAGGACTAGCGGGGGGGCGGAGGACCCAGTACTTC	CASRTGLAGGRRTQYF
NA	TRBV4-1	TRBJ2-2	TRBD2	TGCGCCAGCAGCCACGGGAGGCTCGGTGCGTTGGGCGGGGAGCTGTTTTTT	CASSHGRLGALGGELFF
NA	TRBV10-1	TRBJ2-5	TRBD2	TGCGCCAGCAGTGATGGGCCCGCGGGGGGGCAAGAGACCCAGTACTTC	CASSDGPAGGQETQYF
few	TRBV10-1	TRBJ2-5	NA	TGCGCCAGCAGTGAGTCGTCAGCGGGCCTAGAGACCCAGTACTTC	CASSESSAGLETQYF
few	TRBV29-1	TRBJ2-3	NA	TGCAGCGTTGAGGGATCTACCTCCACCACAGATACGCAGTATTTT	CSVEGSTSTTDTQYF
few	TRBV28	TRBJ2-5	NA	TGTGCCAGCAGTTTCGGGGGTATGATGCAAACCCAGTACTTC	CASSFGGMMQTQYF
NA	TRBV10-3	TRBJ1-1	NA	TGTGCCATCAGGCCGGCCGGGGGGCAGTTGAACACTGAAGCTTTCTTT	CAIRPAGGQLNTEAFF
NA	TRBV2	TRBJ2-7	TRBD2	TGTGCCAGCTGCCGACTAGCGGGAGACTACGAGCAGTACTTC	CASCRLAGDYEQYF
NA	TRBV29-1	TRBJ2-7	TRBD1	TGCAGCGTCTCGAAACAGGGGGCCCGGGGGGAGCAGTACTTC	CSVSKQGARGEQYF
NA	TRBV5-4	TRBJ2-7	NA	TGTGCCAGCAGCACCCGCGGCCGCTCCTACGAGCAGTACTTC	CASSTRGRSYEQYF
few	TRBV5-1	TRBJ2-1	NA	TGCGCCAGCAGTCCAGCCTTTGGTAATGAGCAGTTCTTC	CASSPAFGNEQFF
NA	TRBV21-1	TRBJ2-5	NA	TGTGCCAGCAGCTCCCGGGACCTTTTGGGCGAGACCCAGTACTTC	CASSSRDLLGETQYF
NA	TRBV20-1	TRBJ2-4	NA	TGCAGTACCACTCCGCTCCAAGGAGCCAAAAACATTCAGTACTTC	CSTTPLQGAKNIQYF
NA	TRBV29-1	TRBJ2-1	NA	TGCAGCATGTCTTTAGGGTTTGATGAGCAGTTCTTC	CSMSLGFDEQFF
few	TRBV15	TRBJ2-7	NA	TGTGCCACCAGCAGAGATTCCGTATACGAGCAGTACTTC	CATSRDSVYEQYF
NA	TRBV6-5	TRBJ2-2	TRBD1	TGTGCCAGCAGTTCCTCCGGGACAGGGAAAGCCGGGGAGCTGTTTTTT	CASSSSGTGKAGELFF
few	TRBV7-8	TRBJ2-6	TRBD1	TGTGCCAGCAGCTTAATGTCCCCAGGGGGCTCTGGGGCCAACGTCCTGACTTTC	CASSLMSPGGSGANVLTF
few	TRBV2	TRBJ2-1	NA	TGTGCCAGCAGGCGCCAGGACAATGAGCAGTTCTTC	CASRRQDNEQFF
NA	TRBV20-1	TRBJ2-2	NA	TGCAGTGCTAGAGTAACGGGGACCGGGGAGCTGTTTTTT	CSARVTGTGELFF